This passage covers 17 T cell receptor beta chains from one sample sequenced in a study of PD-1 blockade in classical Hodgkin lymphoma. Sequencing was performed with immunoSEQ multiplex PCR; in TCRdb, only in-frame clones are kept and a portion is missing. The sample holds about 40,000 clones; 70% to 80% are singletons and the top ten take roughly 11%. Brentuximab vedotin exposure varied, and every patient relapsed after autologous stem cell transplantation. The material sequenced was peripheral blood mononuclear cells (PBMCs), taken at baseline. Receptor source: a human donor with classical Hodgkin lymphoma.

The rearrangement joins TRBV30 to TRBJ2-3; weak D call: TRBD2 (5 bases). The CDR3 is made up of 13 amino acids. The germline V gene has CDR1 GTSNPN and CDR2 SVGIG (reference sequence). Trimming removed 5 bases from V and 2 bases from J, with 11 bases in between. CDR3 nucleotides: TGTGCCTGGGCGGGTATATCCACAGATACGCAGTATTTT. This encodes CAWAGISTDTQYF.

The V gene is TRBV2, the J gene TRBJ1-4; 7 bases are a match to TRBD1. This CDR3 spans 15 amino acids. The V and J ends lost 6 bases and 8 bases, in that order; junction bases with no gene match: 12. Germline CDR1 reads SNHLY; CDR2 reads FYNNEI. CDR3 amino acids: CASRSHRGIKEKLFF. The CDR3 nucleotides are TGTGCCAGCAGGAGTCACAGGGGAATTAAGGAAAAACTGTTTTTT. Full variable domain (missing parts from reference TRBV2 and TRBJ1-4): EPEVTQTPSHQVTQMGQEVILRCVPISNHLYFYWYRQILGQKVEFLVSFYNNEISEKSEIFDDQFSVERPDGSNFTLKIRSTKLEDSAMYFCASRSHRGIKEKLFFGSGTQLSVL.

The chain carries TRBV14 and TRBJ2-3; 8 bases match TRBD1. V lost 3 bases and J lost 3; bases outside the gene matches: 5. Germline CDR1 and CDR2: SGHDN and FVKESK. This CDR3 is 15 amino acids long. CDR3 nucleotides: TGTGCCAGCAGCCAGACAGGGGAAAAGACAGATACGCAGTATTTT. Translated: CASSQTGEKTDTQYF.

The chain recombines TRBV28 with TRBJ2-1; tentatively, D is TRBD1 or TRBD2 (6 bases each). CDR1 is MDHEN and CDR2 is SYDVKM in the germline V gene. The CDR3 loop spans 14 amino acids. Trimming removed 6 bases at V and 0 bases at J, with 9 bases between. This chain's CDR3 is CASSGGSSYNEQFF. For the CDR3, the DNA is TGTGCCAGCAGCGGGGGCAGCTCCTACAATGAGCAGTTCTTC.

In this sample, this clone is medium-sized. J is TRBJ2-1 and V is TRBV2, with 12 bases fitting TRBD1. Germline-derived CDR1 and CDR2 are SNHLY and FYNNEI. The V gene end was trimmed by 3 bases and the J gene end by 8 bases; junction bases not matched to a gene: 5. The CDR3 runs 15 residues. CDR3 region: CASSEQGQGADEQFF. Here the CDR3 DNA reads TGTGCCAGCAGTGAGCAGGGACAGGGGGCGGATGAGCAGTTCTTC.

The table lists this clone with a count of one. The gene calls are TRBV5-1 and TRBJ2-7; D is perhaps TRBD1 or TRBD2 (5 bases each). The CDR3 contains 14 residues. V was shortened by 4 bases and J by 2 bases, with 13 bases between the two germline ends. Per the germline V gene, CDR1 is SGHRS and CDR2 is YFSETQ. The CDR3 protein is CASSGAGNAYEQYF. The CDR3 nucleotides are TGCGCCAGCAGCGGGGCCGGGAACGCCTACGAGCAGTACTTC.

This clone has only one observation. J is TRBJ1-2 and V is TRBV27; D is perhaps TRBD1 (6 bases). Trimming left V 8 bases short and J 8 bases short, with 15 bases between. The CDR3 loop spans 12 amino acids. The germline gives CDR1 MNHEY, CDR2 SMNVEV (reference sequence). CDR3 bases: TGTGCCAGCGGGTGGAGGGGGGGAGGCTACACCTTC. It yields the protein CASGWRGGGYTF.

The chain carries TRBV5-4 and TRBJ2-5; either TRBD1 or TRBD2 may fit D (6 bases each). The CDR3 has 15 residues. V was cut by 0 bases and J by 5 bases, with 14 bases left in between. From germline, CDR1 is SGHNT and CDR2 YYREEE (reference sequence). The CDR3 is CASSLGGSGAETQYF. CDR3 DNA: TGTGCCAGCAGCTTGGGGGGGTCGGGGGCCGAGACCCAGTACTTC.

The chain combines TRBV27 with TRBJ2-2; D unclear. In germline, CDR1 is MNHEY, CDR2 SMNVEV (reference sequence). CDR3 size: 13 residues. Trimming removed 5 bases at V and 2 bases at J, with 6 bases between. CDR3 loop: CASSKINTGELFF. The DNA for the CDR3 is TGTGCCAGCAGTAAAATAAACACCGGGGAGCTGTTTTTT.

The V call is TRBV7-9, the J call TRBJ2-7; no firm D call. V was pared by 3 bases and J by 5 bases, with 14 bases between. The length of the CDR3 is 14 residues. Germline CDR1 reads SEHNR; CDR2 reads FQNEAQ (reference sequence). The CDR3 nucleotides are TGTGCCAGCAGCTTTGGAACCAAAGTGAACGAGCAGTACTTC. It yields the protein CASSFGTKVNEQYF.

This clone was seen only a few times. The V and J genes are TRBV19 and TRBJ1-5; D not resolved. This CDR3 comprises 13 residues. Germline CDR1 LNHDA, CDR2 SQIVND (reference sequence). Trimming pared 5 bases from V and 5 bases from J, leaving 10 bases between. CDR3 sequence: CASSREVDQPQHF. The CDR3 DNA sequence: TGTGCCAGTAGTCGGGAGGTAGATCAGCCCCAGCATTTT.

The chain is built from TRBV6-1 and TRBJ2-7, with D hard to call. The CDR3 loop spans 12 amino acids. V gave up 1 base and J gave up 9 bases, with 10 bases separating them. Germline V gene lookup returns CDR1 MNHNS and CDR2 SASEGT. The CDR3 DNA sequence: TGTGCCAGCAGTGAAGTGGCCCCTGGGCAGTACTTC. Its translation: CASSEVAPGQYF.

The J gene is TRBJ2-7, the V gene TRBV5-1; possibly TRBD1 for D (6 bases). Looked up from germline, CDR1 is SGHRS and CDR2 is YFSETQ. The CDR3 runs to 14 residues. Trimming removed 2 bases at V and 0 bases at J, with 9 bases between. CDR3 loop: CASSFLRGSYEQYF. The CDR3 bases are TGCGCCAGCAGCTTCCTCAGGGGCTCCTACGAGCAGTACTTC.

The chain joins TRBV28 to TRBJ2-3; 8 nucleotides line up with TRBD1. This CDR3 contains 18 residues. The junction had 20 bases not matched to a gene; V was cut back by 4 bases and J by 8 bases. Germline CDR1 is MDHEN and CDR2 is SYDVKM. As DNA, the CDR3 is TGTGCCAGCAGTTCCCTTAATAGGTCTTGGACAGGGAGGTTTACGCAGTATTTT. Amino acids: CASSSLNRSWTGRFTQYF. The entire variable domain, with the rest obtained from reference TRBV28 and TRBJ2-3, is as follows: DVKVTQSSRYLVKRTGEKVFLECVQDMDHENMFWYRQDPGLGLRLIYFSYDVKMKEKGDIPEGYSVSREKKERFSLILESASTNQTSMYLCASSSLNRSWTGRFTQYFGPGTRLTVL.

CDR3 region: CASSYLNTGELFF. CDR3 bases: TGTGCCAGCAGCTACCTCAACACCGGGGAGCTGTTTTTT. V usage is TRBV7-3 and J usage is TRBJ2-2, with unresolved D. The germline V gene encodes CDR1 SGHTA and CDR2 FQGTGA. The CDR3 spans 13 residues. V was shortened by 4 bases and J by 2 bases, with 5 bases between the two germline ends.

The count of this clone is one. This sequence joins TRBV5-1 and TRBJ2-7; 8 bases map to TRBD1. V trimming: 1 base; J trimming: 3 bases; junction bases outside the gene matches: 6. Germline values: CDR1 SGHRS, CDR2 YFSETQ. This CDR3 region has 15 residues. In DNA, the CDR3 is TGCGCCAGCAGCTTGCTTTGGACAGGGATCTACGAGCAGTACTTC. It codes for CASSLLWTGIYEQYF.

This clone appeared once. The chain has TRBV7-5 and TRBJ1-2. TRBV7-5 is recorded as a pseudogene. This CDR3 comprises 15 residues. The CDR3 is CASSSGRWLDYGYTF. In DNA form, the CDR3 reads TGTGCCAGCAGCTCCGGGAGGTGGTTAGACTATGGCTACACCTTC.